These 28 T cell receptor beta chains came from one sample sequenced in a study of shared clonotypes between healthy human individuals. Naive CD8 cells, CD45RO-negative and positively selected for CCR7, excluded terminally differentiated effector memory CD45RA+ cells. Clones were sequenced by immunoSEQ multiplex PCR, and TCRdb holds only the in-frame ones, with some missing. The profile covers hundreds of thousands of clones, with 92% appearing a single time and approximately 24% taken by the ten largest. What was sequenced was naive CD8+ T cells sorted from blood. These receptors came from a man aged 30 to 39 in good health.

V and J are TRBV5-1 and TRBJ2-7; a possible D gene is TRBD1 (5 bases). CDR1 SGHRS and CDR2 YFSETQ come from the germline V gene. The CDR3 is made up of 15 amino acids. V lost 4 bases, J lost 0 bases, and 14 bases lay in between. The CDR3 here is CASSAREPSSYEQYF. As DNA, the CDR3 is TGCGCCAGCAGCGCCAGGGAACCGAGCTCCTACGAGCAGTACTTC. Full variable domain (outside the CDR3, taken from reference TRBV5-1 and TRBJ2-7): KAGVTQTPRYLIKTRGQQVTLSCSPISGHRSVSWYQQTPGQGLQFLFEYFSETQRNKGNFPGRFSGRQFSNSRSEMNVSTLELGDSALYLCASSAREPSSYEQYFGPGTRLTVT.

This chain connects TRBV27 to TRBJ1-5, with 7 positions matching TRBD1. Per germline, CDR1 MNHEY and CDR2 SMNVEV (reference sequence). This CDR3 is 14 amino acids long. Germline trimming cut 10 bases from V and 7 bases from J; bases unmatched to any gene: 13. The CDR3 sequence: CATSSGGAWQPQHF. The CDR3 bases are TGTGCCACTTCATCAGGGGGGGCCTGGCAGCCCCAGCATTTT.

The V gene is TRBV5-4, the J gene TRBJ2-1, with TRBD2 matching over 7 bases. CDR3 size: 14 residues. Germline CDR1 and CDR2: SGHNT and YYREEE (reference sequence). The DNA for the CDR3 is TGTGCTACCCTGGGGCCTAGCGGAAACAATGAGCAGTTCTTC. Amino acid sequence: CATLGPSGNNEQFF.

The chain has TRBV30 and TRBJ2-3, with 7 bases matching TRBD2. Trimming at V came to 0 bases and at J to 2 bases, leaving 17 bases not matched to a gene. This CDR3 has 19 residues. Germline CDR1 and CDR2: GTSNPN and SVGIG (reference sequence). CDR3: CAWSVLILGLAAFTDTQYF. Written as DNA, the CDR3 is TGTGCCTGGAGTGTATTAATATTGGGGCTAGCGGCTTTCACAGATACGCAGTATTTT.

The chain employs TRBV10-3 and TRBJ2-1; D possibly corresponds to TRBD1 (6 bases). Germline V gives CDR1 ENHRY, CDR2 SYGVKD. The V gene lost 6 bases and the J gene lost 2 bases, with 17 bases spanning the gap. This CDR3 has 16 residues. In DNA form, the CDR3 reads TGTGCCATCAGGGACCTAAACAGGGCTCCCTACAATGAGCAGTTCTTC. Translation: CAIRDLNRAPYNEQFF.

This chain connects TRBV10-3 to TRBJ2-7; D is perhaps TRBD1 (5 bases). Deletions cut 0 bases from V and 1 base from J, with 13 bases between. CDR3 length equals 16 residues. CDR1 is ENHRY and CDR2 is SYGVKD in the germline V gene. The CDR3 region has the DNA TGTGCCATCAGTGAGTCGCTGGAGACAGATTCCTACGAGCAGTACTTC. As protein: CAISESLETDSYEQYF.

V usage is TRBV10-3 and J usage is TRBJ2-2, with D possibly being TRBD1 (5 bases). Trimming left V 5 bases short and J 5 bases short, with 15 bases between. This CDR3 region has 15 residues. CDR1 and CDR2 (germline): ENHRY, SYGVKD. CDR3 protein: CAISRDPTGTGELFF. The CDR3 nucleotides are TGTGCCATCAGTAGAGATCCAACAGGAACCGGGGAGCTGTTTTTT.

The J gene is TRBJ1-2, the V gene TRBV5-4; D possibly corresponds to TRBD1 (6 bases). The CDR3 is 15 residues long. The V gene's germline CDR1 is SGHNT and CDR2 YYREEE (reference sequence). V was trimmed by 2 bases and J by 4 bases, leaving 15 bases between them. CDR3 sequence (DNA): TGTGCCAGCAGCTTATTGGGGGGGCAGGCCTATGGCTACACCTTC. Its protein is CASSLLGGQAYGYTF.

In DNA form, the CDR3 reads TGTGCCAGCAGCCCTGGACAGGGAACAGATACGCAGTATTTT. It translates to CASSPGQGTDTQYF. The chain combines TRBV9 with TRBJ2-3, with TRBD1 matching 8 bases. The CDR3 has 14 amino acids. Germline V gives CDR1 SGDLS, CDR2 YYNGEE. J was trimmed by 3 bases and V by 4 bases; bases with no gene match: 4.

This clone occurred once. This chain links TRBV6-5 with TRBJ2-1, with TRBD2 matching over 10 bases. This CDR3 contains 16 residues. Trimming cost V 2 bases and J 8 bases; bases outside gene matches: 9. Germline values: CDR1 MNHEY, CDR2 SVGAGI. The CDR3 region is CASSYRPSGRNYEQFF. CDR3 in DNA: TGTGCCAGCAGTTACCGTCCTAGCGGGAGAAACTATGAGCAGTTCTTC.

The genes are TRBV6-4 and TRBJ2-1; the D is unclear. Trimming removed 8 bases at V and 2 bases at J, with 10 bases between. The CDR3 sequence is 13 residues long. Germline lookup yields CDR1 MRHNA and CDR2 SNTAGT. The CDR3 loop reads CASPRGTYNEQFF. DNA of the CDR3: TGTGCCAGCCCCCGCGGCACCTACAATGAGCAGTTCTTC.

The chain joins TRBV5-6 to TRBJ2-7, with D maybe TRBD2 (6 bases). CDR1 and CDR2 (germline): SGHDT, YYEEEE. V was shortened by 2 bases and J by 0 bases, with 9 bases between the two germline ends. The CDR3 loop spans 14 amino acids. CDR3 sequence (DNA): TGTGCCAGCAGCTTCCGGGAGAGCTCCTACGAGCAGTACTTC. Translated, it gives CASSFRESSYEQYF.

To note about this clone: Additional DNA sequences in this sample encode the identical CDR3. The chain carries TRBV9 and TRBJ2-7; D may match TRBD1 or TRBD2 (5 bases each). The germline gives CDR1 SGDLS, CDR2 YYNGEE. Trimming removed 4 bases at V and 3 bases at J, with 14 bases between. The CDR3 extends over 14 amino acids. CDR3 DNA: TGTGCCAGCAGCCTAGGGACGGGGAACTACGAGCAGTACTTC. As protein: CASSLGTGNYEQYF.

Note on this clone: Other DNA sequences in the same sample also yield this CDR3. This chain connects TRBV7-9 to TRBJ2-1, with D uncertain. The CDR3 runs to 12 residues. Germline CDR1 and CDR2: SEHNR and FQNEAQ (reference sequence). Trimming took 1 base from V and 7 from J, leaving 5 bases between them. This CDR3 reads CASSLDGNEQFF. The CDR3 DNA is TGTGCCAGCAGCTTAGACGGGAATGAGCAGTTCTTC.

V is TRBV5-1 and J is TRBJ2-5; D call uncertain. Germline V gene lookup returns CDR1 SGHRS and CDR2 YFSETQ. The CDR3 totals 14 residues. Trimming pared 0 bases from V and 5 bases from J, leaving 11 bases between. CDR3 protein: CASSLELPAETQYF. The CDR3 DNA is TGCGCCAGCAGCTTGGAACTGCCCGCGGAGACCCAGTACTTC.

This clone occurred once. This sample also contains other DNA sequences that code for the same CDR3. The V gene is TRBV29-1, the J gene TRBJ2-2; D unresolved. Trimming shortened V by 1 base and J by 1 base, and 4 bases separated the two germline ends. Germline V gene lookup returns CDR1 SQVTM and CDR2 ANQGSEA. The CDR3 is made up of 13 amino acids. CDR3 loop: CSVEGLNTGELFF. In DNA form, the CDR3 reads TGCAGCGTTGAAGGACTGAACACCGGGGAGCTGTTTTTT.

The V call is TRBV7-9, the J call TRBJ2-1, with unresolved D. CDR1 is SEHNR, CDR2 FQNEAQ, per germline (reference sequence). V was clipped by 5 bases and J by 0 bases, with 11 bases between them. This CDR3 is 15 amino acids long. The CDR3 spells CASSNDWSSYNEQFF. The CDR3 DNA follows: TGTGCCAGCAGCAACGACTGGAGCTCCTACAATGAGCAGTTCTTC.

The chain links TRBV5-5 to TRBJ2-1, with 10 bases fitting TRBD2. V lost 3 bases and J lost 7; bases outside the gene matches: 7. This CDR3 has 15 amino acids. Germline V CDR1 and CDR2: SGHKS, YYEKEE (reference sequence). The DNA for the CDR3 is TGTGCCAGCAGCTGGGGTAGCGGGAGGCGAAATGAGCAGTTCTTC. This gives the protein CASSWGSGRRNEQFF.

The chain is built from TRBV7-9 and TRBJ2-1; 10 nucleotides line up with TRBD2. V lost 4 bases to trimming and J lost 7 bases; unmatched junction nucleotides: 10. Germline-derived CDR1 and CDR2 are SEHNR and FQNEAQ (reference sequence). This CDR3 has 16 residues. The chain's CDR3 is CASSWEPAGGRNEQFF. DNA of the CDR3: TGTGCCAGCAGCTGGGAACCAGCGGGGGGGAGGAATGAGCAGTTCTTC.

This clone was seen once. The V and J genes are TRBV27 and TRBJ2-7; D not certain. V was cut by 6 bases and J by 3 bases, with 15 bases left in between. The V gene's germline CDR1 is MNHEY and CDR2 SMNVEV (reference sequence). The CDR3 extends over 14 amino acids. CDR3 sequence reads: CASSPELNGYEQYF. The CDR3 bases are TGTGCCAGCAGCCCAGAACTCAACGGCTACGAGCAGTACTTC.

The chain has TRBV29-1 and TRBJ2-7; a possible D gene is TRBD1 (6 bases). There are 12 residues in the CDR3. From germline, CDR1 is SQVTM and CDR2 ANQGSEA. Trimming took 7 bases from V and 3 from J, leaving 13 bases between them. The CDR3 sequence is CSGRDNYYEQYF. Written as DNA, the CDR3 is TGCAGCGGCCGGGACAACTACTACGAGCAGTACTTC.

The V and J genes are TRBV18 and TRBJ2-2; 7 nucleotides agree with TRBD1. Germline values: CDR1 KGHSH, CDR2 LQKENI. The V gene end was trimmed by 4 bases and the J gene end by 0 bases; junction bases not matched to a gene: 8. CDR3 size: 17 residues. The CDR3 protein is CASSLGTASPNTGELFF. The CDR3 bases are TGTGCCAGCTCACTAGGGACAGCCTCTCCGAACACCGGGGAGCTGTTTTTT.

This clone was seen just once. The chain recombines TRBV5-1 with TRBJ1-4; 9 nucleotides agree with TRBD1. The V gene end was trimmed by 4 bases and the J gene end by 6 bases; junction bases not matched to a gene: 10. The CDR3 extends over 16 amino acids. Germline V gene data show CDR1 as SGHRS and CDR2 as YFSETQ. CDR3: CASSRGTGSLDEKLFF. Here the CDR3 DNA reads TGCGCCAGCAGCCGCGGGACAGGGTCGTTAGATGAAAAACTGTTTTTT.

The V call is TRBV9, the J call TRBJ2-3, with D possibly being TRBD1 or TRBD2 (5 bases each). Germline loops: CDR1 SGDLS, CDR2 YYNGEE. Trimming shortened V by 4 bases and J by 0 bases, and 9 bases separated the two germline ends. The CDR3 runs 14 residues. As DNA, the CDR3 is TGTGCCAGCAGCTCCTGGGGGAGCACAGATACGCAGTATTTT. Its translation is CASSSWGSTDTQYF. Based on the CDR3 plus reference TRBV9 and TRBJ2-3, the full variable domain is DSGVTQTPKHLITATGQRVTLRCSPRSGDLSVYWYQQSLDQGLQFLIQYYNGEERAKGNILERFSAQQFPDLHSELNLSSLELGDSALYFCASSSWGSTDTQYFGPGTRLTVL.

The gene calls are TRBV23-1 and TRBJ2-5; 11 nucleotides match TRBD1. TRBV23-1 is filed as an ORF, its function uncertain. The CDR3 has 15 amino acids. V trimming: 8 bases; J trimming: 5 bases; junction bases outside the gene matches: 10. The CDR3 nucleotides read TGCGCCAGCCGGGGAGGACAGGGGGCGTGGGAGACCCAGTACTTC. This translates into CASRGGQGAWETQYF.

The chain combines TRBV4-3 with TRBJ2-1; TRBD2 might be the D (6 bases). V lost 0 bases to trimming and J lost 3 bases, with 9 bases between them. The CDR3 runs 15 residues. CDR1 is LGHNA, CDR2 YSLEER, per germline. The chain's CDR3 is CASSQDREDYNEQFF. The CDR3 nucleotides are TGCGCCAGCAGCCAAGATAGGGAGGACTACAATGAGCAGTTCTTC.

The gene calls are TRBV27 and TRBJ1-6; 9 bases fit TRBD1. J was trimmed by 10 bases and V by 5 bases; bases with no gene match: 6. Germline V gives CDR1 MNHEY, CDR2 SMNVEV (reference sequence). The CDR3 totals 14 residues. The CDR3 region has the DNA TGTGCCAGCAGTAAGGGACAGGGCTTCTCACCCCTCCACTTT. It encodes CASSKGQGFSPLHF.

This sequence joins TRBV4-3 and TRBJ2-2; possibly TRBD2 for D (6 bases). CDR1 is LGHNA, CDR2 YSLEER, per germline. This CDR3 is built from 15 residues. The V gene lost 0 bases and the J gene lost 5 bases, with 10 bases spanning the gap. The CDR3 sequence: CASSQDRAGTGELFF. The CDR3 DNA follows: TGCGCCAGCAGCCAAGACAGGGCGGGGACCGGGGAGCTGTTTTTT.